This passage covers 15 T cell receptor beta chains from one sample sequenced in a study of T cell changes during pregnancy in multiple sclerosis. Sequencing used immunoSEQ multiplex PCR; TCRdb keeps in-frame clones, though not all of them. The sample lists about 47,000 clones, approximately 90% occurring once. Specimen: peripheral blood, collected in the first trimester of pregnancy. These receptors all stem from a female donor with multiple sclerosis, enrolled in a pregnancy study.

The V and J genes are TRBV15 and TRBJ2-1; D gene ambiguous. Trimming removed 1 base from V and 7 bases from J, with 17 bases in between. Germline CDR1 LNHNV, CDR2 YYDKDF (reference sequence). This CDR3 has 16 amino acids. CDR3 in DNA: TGTGCCACCAGCAGAGGGTCAAGTTTTACGCAGAATGAGCAGTTCTTC. Residues: CATSRGSSFTQNEQFF. The variable domain in full, with the rest retrieved from reference TRBV15 and TRBJ2-1, is DAMVIQNPRYQVTQFGKPVTLSCSQTLNHNVMYWYQQKSSQAPKLLFHYYDKDFNNEADTPDNFQSRRPNTSFCFLDIRSPGLGDTAMYLCATSRGSSFTQNEQFFGPGTRLTVL.

The V gene is TRBV7-2, the J gene TRBJ2-7; 9 nucleotides align to TRBD2. V shed 1 base, J shed 6 bases, and the junction held 7 bases outside the gene matches. The germline V gene encodes CDR1 SGHTA and CDR2 FQGNSA. The CDR3 sequence is 15 residues long. CDR3 sequence (DNA): TGTGCCAGCAGCTTAGAGTCTAGCGGGGTTTTCGAGCAGTACTTC. Its translation is CASSLESSGVFEQYF.

The rearrangement links TRBV4-3 to TRBJ2-7, with 8 bases matching TRBD2. Per the germline V gene, CDR1 is LGHNA and CDR2 is YSLEER. This CDR3 is built from 15 residues. V lost 1 base, J lost 2 bases, and 4 bases stayed unmatched. The CDR3 region is CASSQGSSGPYEQYF. The CDR3 DNA is TGCGCCAGCAGCCAAGGTTCTAGCGGGCCCTACGAGCAGTACTTC.

On this clone itself: Distinct nucleotide sequences in the sample also encode this CDR3. The chain combines TRBV4-3 with TRBJ1-1; D unclear. The germline V and J ends were trimmed by 0 bases and 1 base, with 3 bases remaining between them. The length of the CDR3 is 13 residues. Germline V gene lookup returns CDR1 LGHNA and CDR2 YSLEER. The CDR3 sequence is CASSQDRNTEAFF. The CDR3 DNA is TGCGCCAGCAGCCAAGACAGGAACACTGAAGCTTTCTTT.

J is TRBJ1-1 and V is TRBV10-3, with 8 bases lining up with TRBD1. In germline, CDR1 is ENHRY, CDR2 SYGVKD. CDR3 length: 14 residues. The J segment lost 5 bases and the V segment lost 7 bases, leaving 9 bases of the junction unmatched. This chain's CDR3 is CAITSDRDGTEAFF. Here the CDR3 DNA reads TGTGCCATCACCTCGGACAGGGATGGAACTGAAGCTTTCTTT.

CDR3 in DNA: TGTGCCAGCAGCGGTGGAGTCGCCTTGAACACTGAAGCTTTCTTT. The encoded protein is CASSGGVALNTEAFF. The chain links TRBV5-4 to TRBJ1-1; D is uncertain. V was trimmed by 4 bases and J by 0 bases, leaving 13 bases between them. The CDR3 runs 15 residues. Germline V CDR1 and CDR2: SGHNT, YYREEE (reference sequence).

The chain couples TRBV13 to TRBJ1-1; a weak D match, TRBD1 (5 bases). Germline-derived CDR1 and CDR2 are PRHDT and FYEKMQ (reference sequence). V lost 2 bases, J lost 5 bases, and 18 bases lay in between. This CDR3 region has 16 residues. The CDR3 sequence: CASSLNSEPPGTEAFF. CDR3 nucleotide sequence: TGTGCCAGCAGCTTAAATTCCGAGCCCCCAGGGACTGAAGCTTTCTTT.

The J gene is TRBJ1-1, the V gene TRBV5-1; the D gene is possibly TRBD1 (5 bases). From germline, CDR1 is SGHRS and CDR2 YFSETQ. The CDR3 spans 16 residues. Trimming took 6 bases from V and 4 from J, leaving 22 bases between them. This CDR3 reads CASTQGRPELFTEAFF. The CDR3 DNA follows: TGCGCCAGCACTCAGGGTCGGCCGGAGCTCTTCACTGAAGCTTTCTTT. Based on the CDR3 plus reference TRBV5-1 and TRBJ1-1, the full variable domain is KAGVTQTPRYLIKTRGQQVTLSCSPISGHRSVSWYQQTPGQGLQFLFEYFSETQRNKGNFPGRFSGRQFSNSRSEMNVSTLELGDSALYLCASTQGRPELFTEAFFGQGTRLTVV.

The rearrangement uses TRBV21-1 and TRBJ1-2; the table's D gene call, TRBD1, was not cross checked with the DNA. TRBV21-1 is noted as a pseudogene. The CDR3 has 15 residues. The CDR3 region has the DNA TGTGCCAGCAGCAAAGGTGACAGGGGGGACTATGGCTACACCTTC. This translates into CASSKGDRGDYGYTF.

V gene TRBV7-2 combines with J gene TRBJ2-1; TRBD1 matches 8 bases. CDR3 length equals 14 residues. Per germline, CDR1 SGHTA and CDR2 FQGNSA. V trimming: 8 bases; J trimming: 6 bases; junction bases outside the gene matches: 9. CDR3 DNA sequence: TGTGCCAGCGGGCGGCAGGGGGCAGGCAATGAGCAGTTCTTC. Translated: CASGRQGAGNEQFF.

J is TRBJ2-5 and V is TRBV4-1, with 8 bases fitting TRBD2. CDR3 length: 17 amino acids. V gave up 0 bases and J gave up 1 base; unmatched junction bases: 7. CDR1 MGHRA and CDR2 YSYEKL come from the germline V gene. The CDR3 protein is CASSQDVAGGIQETQYF. The CDR3 bases are TGCGCCAGCAGCCAAGATGTCGCGGGGGGTATCCAAGAGACCCAGTACTTC.

This chain connects TRBV7-2 to TRBJ1-1, with D possibly being TRBD1 (5 bases). The V end lost 4 bases, the J end lost 5 bases, and 14 bases lay between the germline ends. Germline-derived CDR1 and CDR2 are SGHTA and FQGNSA. The CDR3 sequence is 14 residues long. The CDR3, as DNA: TGTGCCAGCAGCTCGGGACTTCCTGGGACTGAAGCTTTCTTT. Protein: CASSSGLPGTEAFF.

CDR3 in amino acids: CASSLWAGSDTQYF. The CDR3 coding sequence is TGTGCCAGCAGTTTATGGGCGGGGTCCGATACGCAGTATTTT. The rearrangement joins TRBV28 to TRBJ2-3; perhaps TRBD2 as D (6 bases). Germline CDR1 MDHEN, CDR2 SYDVKM. The ends were cut back, 0 bases at V and 6 bases at J, with 10 bases in the middle. This CDR3 has 14 residues. Full variable domain (missing parts from reference TRBV28 and TRBJ2-3): DVKVTQSSRYLVKRTGEKVFLECVQDMDHENMFWYRQDPGLGLRLIYFSYDVKMKEKGDIPEGYSVSREKKERFSLILESASTNQTSMYLCASSLWAGSDTQYFGPGTRLTVL.

The rearrangement joins TRBV27 to TRBJ2-7; 7 bases are a match to TRBD1. The junction had 4 bases not matched to a gene; V was cut back by 5 bases and J by 3 bases. Germline V gene lookup returns CDR1 MNHEY and CDR2 SMNVEV (reference sequence). The CDR3 is 13 amino acids. In nucleotides, the CDR3 is TGTGCCAGCAGTCTACGACAGGGCTACGAGCAGTACTTC. It codes for CASSLRQGYEQYF.

The rearrangement links TRBV20-1 to TRBJ2-7, with TRBD1 matching over 8 bases. The CDR3 covers 11 residues. CDR1 is DFQATT and CDR2 is SNEGSKA in the germline V gene (reference sequence). J lost 5 bases, V lost 6 bases, and 3 bases had no gene match. This CDR3 is CSALDRDEQYF. The CDR3 nucleotides read TGCAGTGCCTTGGACAGGGACGAGCAGTACTTC.